The next 30 T cell receptor beta chains were all read from a single sample in a study of shared clonotypes between healthy human individuals. Some clones are missing from TCRdb's copy, which holds only in-frame ones; the method was immunoSEQ multiplex PCR. The sample has millions of clones; about 92% are singletons. Sequencing input: naive CD4+ T cells from PBMCs. Specified subset: CD45RA+ positively selected. All receptors derive from a man aged 18 to 30 in good health. Some clones in this sample may be carry-over from other donors' samples.

The rearrangement uses TRBV28 and TRBJ1-5; TRBD1 aligns across 9 bases. CDR1 MDHEN and CDR2 SYDVKM come from the germline V gene. V gave up 4 bases and J gave up 4 bases; unmatched junction bases: 8. The CDR3 spans 16 residues. The CDR3 sequence is CASSSSTGGNNQPQHF. The DNA of the CDR3 is TGTGCCAGCAGTTCCTCGACAGGGGGGAATAATCAGCCCCAGCATTTT.

The chain has TRBV6-6 and TRBJ2-3, with a weak D call TRBD2 (6 bases). The CDR3 sequence is 13 residues long. Germline V gene sequence: CDR1 MNHNY, CDR2 SVGAGI (reference sequence). Between the trimmed V and J ends, which lost 6 bases and 10 bases, there was a span of 17 bases. The CDR3 DNA is TGTGCCAGCAGCCCCACCTGGGGGGTCGCGCAGTATTTT. The encoded protein is CASSPTWGVAQYF.

This chain uses TRBV2 with TRBJ2-6; a possible D gene is TRBD2 (6 bases). Between the trimmed V and J ends, which lost 7 bases and 0 bases, there was a span of 7 bases. The CDR3 length is 14 residues. CDR1 and CDR2 (germline): SNHLY, FYNNEI. The CDR3 loop is CASKEGSGANVLTF. CDR3 sequence (DNA): TGTGCCAGCAAGGAGGGCTCTGGGGCCAACGTCCTGACTTTC. Full variable domain (outside the CDR3, taken from reference TRBV2 and TRBJ2-6): EPEVTQTPSHQVTQMGQEVILRCVPISNHLYFYWYRQILGQKVEFLVSFYNNEISEKSEIFDDQFSVERPDGSNFTLKIRSTKLEDSAMYFCASKEGSGANVLTFGAGSRLTVL.

The chain is built from TRBV29-1 and TRBJ2-2; D might be TRBD2 (7 bases). The germline V and J ends were trimmed by 4 bases and 6 bases, with 18 bases remaining between them. Per the germline V gene, CDR1 is SQVTM and CDR2 is ANQGSEA. This CDR3 has 15 amino acids. CDR3: CSVVGGGSKAGELFF. The CDR3 DNA sequence: TGCAGCGTTGTTGGGGGCGGGAGTAAGGCCGGGGAGCTGTTTTTT.

The DNA for the CDR3 is TGCGCCAGCAGCTACCCAGCGGGAGGGGTCTACGAGCAGTACTTC. This gives the protein CASSYPAGGVYEQYF. The V call is TRBV4-1, the J call TRBJ2-7; 10 bases agree with TRBD2. Germline lookup yields CDR1 MGHRA and CDR2 YSYEKL. The CDR3 extends over 15 amino acids. V shed 5 bases, J shed 3 bases, and the junction held 7 bases outside the gene matches.

V and J are TRBV27 and TRBJ2-3; 7 bases fit TRBD2. CDR3 length equals 15 residues. V dropped 5 bases and J dropped 10; count of bases not matched to a gene: 15. CDR1 is MNHEY, CDR2 SMNVEV, per germline (reference sequence). The CDR3 DNA is TGTGCCAGCAGTCGGGGGGACTTGTCCAGCGGGTCGCAGTATTTT. It codes for CASSRGDLSSGSQYF.

The CDR3 is CASSPHGAGDHNEQFF. The DNA for the CDR3 is TGTGCCAGCAGCCCCCATGGCGCGGGGGACCACAATGAGCAGTTCTTC. The V gene is TRBV11-1, the J gene TRBJ2-1, with TRBD2 matching over 7 bases. The germline gives CDR1 SGHAT, CDR2 FQDESV (reference sequence). CDR3 length: 16 residues. V was pared by 5 bases and J by 5 bases, with 12 bases of the junction left unmatched.

The chain carries TRBV6-1 and TRBJ1-4; D is possibly TRBD1 (5 bases). CDR1 and CDR2 (germline): MNHNS, SASEGT. The CDR3 sequence is 11 residues long. Trimming removed 10 bases at V and 8 bases at J, with 11 bases between. CDR3: CAIGGGEKLFF. The CDR3 nucleotides read TGTGCCATTGGGGGGGGAGAAAAACTGTTTTTT.

This chain connects TRBV2 to TRBJ2-1, with 9 bases identical to TRBD2. CDR1 is SNHLY, CDR2 FYNNEI, per germline. V was pared by 1 base and J by 6 bases, with 1 base of the junction left unmatched. The CDR3 is 14 residues long. The CDR3 here is CASSEETSGNEQFF. CDR3 sequence (DNA): TGTGCCAGCAGTGAAGAGACTAGCGGCAATGAGCAGTTCTTC. Together with reference TRBV2 and TRBJ2-1, the CDR3 gives the full variable domain: EPEVTQTPSHQVTQMGQEVILRCVPISNHLYFYWYRQILGQKVEFLVSFYNNEISEKSEIFDDQFSVERPDGSNFTLKIRSTKLEDSAMYFCASSEETSGNEQFFGPGTRLTVL.

The genes are TRBV7-2 and TRBJ2-5, with D hard to call. The CDR3 is made up of 13 amino acids. In germline, CDR1 is SGHTA, CDR2 FQGNSA. Trimming left V 5 bases short and J 5 bases short, with 12 bases between. The CDR3 here is CASSPGMAETQYF. In DNA form, the CDR3 reads TGTGCCAGCAGCCCTGGGATGGCGGAGACCCAGTACTTC.

The rearrangement links TRBV4-2 to TRBJ2-2; no reliable D call. This CDR3 spans 13 amino acids. Germline values: CDR1 LGHNA, CDR2 YNFKEQ. V was cut by 0 bases and J by 9 bases, with 8 bases left in between. CDR3 nucleotides: TGTGCCAGCAGCCAAGATGCCAGGCGGGAGCTGTTTTTT. Translating gives CASSQDARRELFF.

The rearrangement uses TRBV4-2 and TRBJ2-3; 10 bases line up with TRBD2. The ends lost 1 base at V and 4 bases at J; junction bases unmatched: 8. The CDR3 totals 17 residues. Germline CDR1 LGHNA, CDR2 YNFKEQ. The CDR3 here is CASSQGLLAGVPDTQYF. The CDR3 DNA is TGTGCCAGCAGCCAAGGCCTTCTAGCGGGAGTTCCAGATACGCAGTATTTT.

This chain uses TRBV9 with TRBJ1-5; D remains ambiguous. The CDR3 consists of 16 residues. The germline V gene encodes CDR1 SGDLS and CDR2 YYNGEE. The germline V and J ends were trimmed by 1 base and 2 bases, with 13 bases remaining between them. DNA of the CDR3: TGTGCCAGCAGCGTACTCCGCAGTGCGGGCAATCAGCCCCAGCATTTT. It translates to CASSVLRSAGNQPQHF. Together with reference TRBV9 and TRBJ1-5, the CDR3 gives the full variable domain: DSGVTQTPKHLITATGQRVTLRCSPRSGDLSVYWYQQSLDQGLQFLIQYYNGEERAKGNILERFSAQQFPDLHSELNLSSLELGDSALYFCASSVLRSAGNQPQHFGDGTRLSIL.

This clone has just a few counts. This sample also contains other DNA sequences that code for the same CDR3. The chain is built from TRBV19 and TRBJ2-7; 10 bases line up with TRBD1. The CDR3 runs 13 residues. Germline V CDR1 and CDR2: LNHDA, SQIVND (reference sequence). V lost 6 bases and J lost 4; bases outside the gene matches: 3. The CDR3 here is CASRGTGDYEQYF. The CDR3 nucleotides read TGTGCCAGTAGGGGGACAGGGGATTACGAGCAGTACTTC.

On this clone: In the same sample, other DNA sequences code for this CDR3. The rearrangement uses TRBV7-2 and TRBJ1-5, with TRBD1 matching 7 bases. CDR1 SGHTA and CDR2 FQGNSA come from the germline V gene. The J segment lost 6 bases and the V segment lost 1 base, leaving 3 bases of the junction unmatched. The CDR3 sequence is 14 residues long. CDR3 loop: CASSLDRGSQPQHF. CDR3 in DNA: TGTGCCAGCAGCTTAGACAGGGGCAGTCAGCCCCAGCATTTT.

This clone was picked up a small number of times. The chain recombines TRBV30 with TRBJ1-5; possibly TRBD1 for D (6 bases). The ends were cut back, 3 bases at V and 7 bases at J, with 16 bases in the middle. The CDR3 runs 14 residues. Germline V gives CDR1 GTSNPN, CDR2 SVGIG (reference sequence). This CDR3 reads CAWRRQADGQPQHF. The CDR3, as DNA: TGTGCCTGGAGACGACAGGCCGATGGGCAGCCCCAGCATTTT.

Note on this clone: Other nucleotide sequences from this sample produce the same CDR3. The rearrangement joins TRBV5-1 to TRBJ2-5; D is unresolved. CDR3 length: 13 residues. Germline V gives CDR1 SGHRS, CDR2 YFSETQ. V gave up 0 bases and J gave up 5 bases, with 8 bases separating them. The CDR3 region is CASSLASRETQYF. The CDR3 DNA follows: TGCGCCAGCAGCTTGGCGTCTCGGGAGACCCAGTACTTC.

This chain joins TRBV5-1 and TRBJ2-2, with D possibly being TRBD1 or TRBD2 (6 bases each). CDR3 size: 15 residues. CDR1 and CDR2 (germline): SGHRS, YFSETQ. The V end lost 0 bases, the J end lost 8 bases, and 14 bases lay between the germline ends. CDR3 in amino acids: CASSLDPGGSGELFF. DNA for the CDR3: TGCGCCAGCAGCTTGGACCCCGGGGGCTCTGGGGAGCTGTTTTTT.

This sequence joins TRBV6-1 and TRBJ2-7, with no clear D. The CDR3 loop spans 13 amino acids. Trimming removed 2 bases from V and 3 bases from J, with 8 bases in between. Germline CDR1 reads MNHNS; CDR2 reads SASEGT. CDR3 in amino acids: CASSESPFYEQYF. For the CDR3, the DNA is TGTGCCAGCAGTGAATCCCCCTTCTACGAGCAGTACTTC.

The chain carries TRBV5-1 and TRBJ2-3, with 7 bases identical to TRBD1. The CDR3 spans 16 residues. Trimming cost V 2 bases and J 0 bases; bases outside gene matches: 6. Per the germline V gene, CDR1 is SGHRS and CDR2 is YFSETQ. CDR3 in amino acids: CASSLQGRYSTDTQYF. The CDR3 coding sequence is TGCGCCAGCAGCTTACAGGGGCGCTATAGCACAGATACGCAGTATTTT.

As DNA, the CDR3 is TGTGCCAGCAGCTTAGGGAGGGAGGGCATTCAGTACTTC. Protein: CASSLGREGIQYF. The chain is built from TRBV7-9 and TRBJ2-4, with TRBD2 identical over 7 bases. The V gene's germline CDR1 is SEHNR and CDR2 FQNEAQ (reference sequence). CDR3 size: 13 residues. The V gene end was trimmed by 1 base and the J gene end by 9 bases; junction bases not matched to a gene: 3.

The chain uses TRBV5-1 and TRBJ2-7, with 13 nucleotides matching TRBD2. CDR3 size: 16 residues. Germline V CDR1 and CDR2: SGHRS, YFSETQ. V trimming: 0 bases; J trimming: 6 bases; junction bases outside the gene matches: 6. The CDR3 nucleotides are TGCGCCAGCAGCTTGGTGGGACTAGCGGGAACGGTCGAGCAGTACTTC. Its protein is CASSLVGLAGTVEQYF. Based on the CDR3 plus reference TRBV5-1 and TRBJ2-7, the full variable domain is KAGVTQTPRYLIKTRGQQVTLSCSPISGHRSVSWYQQTPGQGLQFLFEYFSETQRNKGNFPGRFSGRQFSNSRSEMNVSTLELGDSALYLCASSLVGLAGTVEQYFGPGTRLTVT.

The J gene is TRBJ1-5, the V gene TRBV5-6, with D perhaps TRBD1 (6 bases). Germline CDR1 reads SGHDT; CDR2 reads YYEEEE. The CDR3 runs to 14 residues. With 1 base removed from V and 11 bases from J, the gap between germline ends came to 16 bases. CDR3 residues: CASSLRQATGAQHF. CDR3 sequence (DNA): TGTGCCAGCAGCTTGCGACAGGCCACGGGCGCCCAGCATTTT.

V gene TRBV28 combines with J gene TRBJ1-2; no reliable D call. The CDR3 runs 14 residues. The germline CDR1 and CDR2 sequences are MDHEN and SYDVKM. The germline V and J ends were trimmed by 2 bases and 8 bases, with 15 bases remaining between them. The CDR3 DNA is TGTGCCAGCAGTTTAGGAGCGCGCGTGAGGGGCTACACCTTC. It encodes CASSLGARVRGYTF.

In this sample, this clone turned up a few times. The rearrangement uses TRBV6-5 and TRBJ1-5; maybe TRBD1 (6 bases). Trimming removed 5 bases from V and 3 bases from J, with 14 bases in between. There are 15 residues in the CDR3. Germline V gene sequence: CDR1 MNHEY, CDR2 SVGAGI. This CDR3 reads CASSTERGPNQPQHF. CDR3 in DNA: TGTGCCAGCAGTACCGAGCGGGGGCCCAATCAGCCCCAGCATTTT.

J is TRBJ2-7 and V is TRBV6-1; 8 bases align to TRBD1. V was pared by 3 bases and J by 2 bases, with 6 bases of the junction left unmatched. The CDR3 totals 15 residues. Looked up from germline, CDR1 is MNHNS and CDR2 is SASEGT. CDR3 sequence reads: CASSDSRTGTYEQYF. DNA of the CDR3: TGTGCCAGCAGTGACTCTAGGACAGGGACCTACGAGCAGTACTTC.

The table lists this clone with a few counts. Other DNA sequences from this sample encode an identical CDR3 as well. The V call is TRBV7-9, the J call TRBJ2-3; D gene uncertain. Germline CDR1 is SEHNR and CDR2 is FQNEAQ (reference sequence). This CDR3 comprises 13 residues. V was clipped by 0 bases and J by 2 bases, with 3 bases between them. CDR3 DNA: TGTGCCAGCAGCTTAGCGGCCACAGATACGCAGTATTTT. It encodes CASSLAATDTQYF.

The rearrangement links TRBV7-3 to TRBJ2-2; 10 bases line up with TRBD2. The CDR3 is 17 amino acids. Germline V CDR1 and CDR2: SGHTA, FQGTGA. Germline trimming cut 5 bases from V and 6 bases from J; bases unmatched to any gene: 12. CDR3: CASSPTSAGGNSGELFF. CDR3 nucleotide sequence: TGTGCCAGCAGCCCAACTTCAGCGGGAGGGAATTCCGGGGAGCTGTTTTTT.

The V and J genes are TRBV6-5 and TRBJ2-4; 13 nucleotides align to TRBD2. The CDR3 sequence is 15 residues long. Trimming removed 4 bases from V and 8 bases from J; junction bases left unmatched: 5. CDR1 is MNHEY, CDR2 SVGAGI, per germline. In nucleotides, the CDR3 is TGTGCCAGCAGTTCCCGGACTAGCGGGAGAGACATTCAGTACTTC. Encoded protein: CASSSRTSGRDIQYF.

This clone appeared a few times. This sequence joins TRBV19 and TRBJ2-1, with 8 bases fitting TRBD2. The germline CDR1 and CDR2 sequences are LNHDA and SQIVND (reference sequence). V shed 4 bases and J 5 bases; nucleotides not matched to a gene: 4. CDR3 length equals 14 residues. As DNA, the CDR3 is TGTGCCAGTAGTAGCGGGAGGATTAACAATGAGCAGTTCTTC. It codes for CASSSGRINNEQFF.